This TCR beta chain is drawn from a study of Ad26.COV2.S vaccination and SARS-CoV-2 variants. This sample's treatment: some 19 received Ad26.COV2.S at low or high dose, single or two shots; about 5 received placebo; per-sample allocation not given. The investigators took samples on day 63 after the first vaccine or placebo injection. V was clipped by 4 bases and J by 2 bases, with 10 bases between them. CDR3 length: 13 residues. Germline CDR1 reads SGDLS; CDR2 reads YYNGEE. Notes on the study in general: Substantial post-vaccination breadth of spike-specific CD8+ and CD4+ T cell responses was reported.

The method was immunoSEQ multiplex PCR; TCRdb's version includes in-frame clones alone and lacks a portion of them. The repertoire includes roughly 420,000 clones, around 89% of them detected once, and about 3.6% sits in the top ten. To note about this clone: The target antigen is unknown.

The source material was peripheral blood, sampled in a trial of Ad26.COV2.S vaccine versus placebo. This TCR came from a person aged 18-60 years who received the Ad26.COV2.S COVID-19 vaccine or a placebo. The V gene is TRBV9, the J gene TRBJ2-7, with D possibly being TRBD1 (6 bases). Here the CDR3 DNA reads TGTGCCAGCAGCCCGGGACAAGCCTACGAGCAGTACTTC. Amino acid sequence: CASSPGQAYEQYF. Full variable domain (remainder filled in from reference TRBV9 and TRBJ2-7): DSGVTQTPKHLITATGQRVTLRCSPRSGDLSVYWYQQSLDQGLQFLIQYYNGEERAKGNILERFSAQQFPDLHSELNLSSLELGDSALYFCASSPGQAYEQYFGPGTRLTVT.